The rows below give T cell receptor beta chains drawn from one sample of a study of blood T cell repertoires in COVID-19. Data came from immunoSEQ multiplex PCR; TCRdb stores just in-frame clones and leaves some out. The sample gives about 220,000 clones, roughly four fifths of which show up once; approximately 4.5% is in the top ten. Sequenced input: peripheral blood. The source is a woman in her 70s with acute or convalescent COVID-19. CDR3s include the opening cysteine and the closing phenylalanine or tryptophan. D genes are given only for firm matches. Expanded clones get a size class; other rows say once, few or many, or leave the size out.

TRBV5-6	NA	TRBJ2-5	NA	CASSPTGYNQETQYF	TGTGCCAGCAGCCCCACGGGATACAACCAAGAGACCCAGTACTTC
TRBV29-1	NA	TRBJ2-3	NA	CSVEGGGAGTDTQYF	TGCAGCGTTGAAGGCGGGGGCGCGGGCACAGATACGCAGTATTTT
TRBV6-6	NA	TRBJ1-5	NA	CASSYPETVVGQPQHF	TGTGCCAGCAGTTACCCGGAGACTGTCGTTGGACAGCCCCAGCATTTT
TRBV7-9	NA	TRBJ1-4	TRBD1	CASSRDRGGEKLFF	TGTGCCAGCAGTCGGGACAGGGGAGGTGAAAAACTGTTTTTT
TRBV21-1	NA	TRBJ1-2	NA	CASLEGTHGYTF	TGTGCCAGCCTAGAGGGTACTCATGGCTACACCTTC
TRBV4-1	few	TRBJ1-4	NA	CASSQEGGGKLFF	TGCGCCAGCAGCCAAGAGGGGGGGGGAAAACTGTTTTTT
TRBV3-1/TRBV3-2	once	TRBJ1-2	NA	CASSQGPQGTYGYTF	TGTGCCAGCAGCCAAGGCCCTCAGGGGACCTATGGCTACACCTTC
TRBV19	NA	TRBJ2-2	TRBD2	CASSTLAGGSGELFF	TGTGCCAGTAGTACCCTAGCGGGGGGCAGCGGGGAGCTGTTTTTT
TRBV10-1	NA	TRBJ1-1	NA	CASSEGTTLNTEAFF	TGCGCCAGCAGTGAAGGGACAACGTTGAACACTGAAGCTTTCTTT
TRBV5-1	NA	TRBJ1-1	NA	CASSFRLLSGYTEAFF	TGCGCCAGCAGCTTCAGACTCCTCTCCGGGTACACTGAAGCTTTCTTT
TRBV7-6	once	TRBJ1-5	NA	CASSSAGGNQPQHF	TGTGCCAGCAGCTCAGCAGGGGGCAATCAGCCCCAGCATTTT
TRBV6-6	NA	TRBJ2-5	TRBD2	CASSPTSGGAWTQYF	TGTGCCAGCAGTCCGACTAGCGGGGGGGCCTGGACCCAGTACTTC
TRBV7-9	NA	TRBJ1-2	TRBD1	CASSLFEGADGYTF	TGTGCCAGCAGCTTATTCGAGGGGGCGGATGGCTACACCTTC
TRBV7-9	NA	TRBJ2-7	NA	CASSGGDKISYEQYF	TGTGCCAGCAGCGGGGGGGACAAAATCTCCTACGAGCAGTACTTC
TRBV14	NA	TRBJ1-6	NA	CASSLQYNSPLHF	TGTGCCAGCAGCCTTCAATATAATTCACCCCTCCACTTT
TRBV11-2	NA	TRBJ2-7	NA	CASSLDTGPPSREQYF	TGTGCCAGCAGCTTAGATACAGGGCCCCCTTCTCGGGAGCAGTACTTC
TRBV4-3	once	TRBJ2-3	TRBD2	CASSQVASGGPTDTQYF	TGCGCCAGCAGCCAAGTAGCTAGCGGGGGGCCAACAGATACGCAGTATTTT
TRBV5-5	NA	TRBJ1-1	TRBD1	CASSLRTGNTEAFF	TGTGCCAGCAGCTTAAGGACAGGGAACACTGAAGCTTTCTTT
TRBV5-1	NA	TRBJ2-3	NA	CASSTALADTQYF	TGCGCCAGCAGCACCGCACTAGCAGATACGCAGTATTTT
TRBV7-8	few	TRBJ2-7	NA	CASSLYPGSDYEQYF	TGTGCCAGCAGCTTATACCCAGGGTCGGACTACGAGCAGTACTTC
TRBV14	NA	TRBJ2-2	TRBD1	CASSQVRDRGLFGELFF	TGTGCCAGCAGCCAAGTTCGGGACAGGGGGCTTTTCGGGGAGCTGTTTTTT
TRBV28	NA	TRBJ2-3	TRBD1	CASSSLGTGLTDTQYF	TGTGCCAGCAGCTCCCTCGGGACAGGGTTGACAGATACGCAGTATTTT
TRBV6-5	NA	TRBJ1-4	NA	CASTLGLTEKLFF	TGTGCCAGCACCCTTGGACTGACTGAAAAACTGTTTTTT
TRBV10-2	once	TRBJ1-3	TRBD1	CASSESRGGRNTIYF	TGCGCCAGCAGTGAGTCGAGAGGGGGCCGAAACACCATATATTTT
TRBV5-5	NA	TRBJ2-7	NA	CASSSRRGREEQYF	TGTGCCAGCAGCAGTAGGCGGGGGCGCGAGGAGCAGTACTTC